This TCR beta chain came from a study of PD-1 blockade in classical Hodgkin lymphoma. Libraries were prepared by immunoSEQ multiplex PCR; TCRdb keeps only in-frame clonotypes and omits some of them. The sample has some 13,000 clones, 84% seen once. About this clone: Its target is unknown.

The CDR3 totals 12 residues. CDR1 and CDR2 from the germline V gene are GTSNPN and SVGIG (reference sequence). Trimming removed 4 bases at V and 2 bases at J, with 7 bases between. Overall study findings and caveats: Nivolumab starters within 1 year of ASCT were excluded.

All patients relapsed after autologous stem cell transplantation, and brentuximab vedotin exposure varied. The material sequenced was peripheral blood mononuclear cells (PBMCs), taken at baseline. The rearrangement links TRBV30 to TRBJ2-3, with D possibly TRBD1 on 6 matching bases. The clonotype originates from a human donor with classical Hodgkin lymphoma. The CDR3 spells CAWMGATDTQYF. The CDR3 DNA sequence: TGTGCCTGGATGGGGGCCACAGATACGCAGTATTTT.